These 16 T cell receptor beta chains were all obtained from the same sample, sequenced in a study of sequential checkpoint blockade in melanoma. Some clones are missing from TCRdb's copy, which holds only in-frame ones; the method was immunoSEQ multiplex PCR. The table shows 4,500 to 6,000 clones, with around 80% occurring only once. Specified treatment: randomized to nivolumab then ipilimumab (arm A) or the reverse (arm B). Sequencing used CD8+ T cells sorted from blood (inferred from file names), obtained from a patient given nivolumab and ipilimumab in sequence. The receptors stem from a human donor with melanoma.

CDR3 sequence reads: CASSPRGTAGYGYTF. The CDR3 DNA reads TGTGCCAGCAGCCCTCGCGGGACCGCCGGTTATGGCTACACCTTC. The rearrangement links TRBV9 to TRBJ1-2, with TRBD1 as a possible D gene (5 bases). Germline CDR1 reads SGDLS; CDR2 reads YYNGEE. The length of the CDR3 is 15 residues. V lost 4 bases to trimming and J lost 5 bases, with 18 bases between them.

The chain has TRBV7-6 and TRBJ2-1, with a tentative D call TRBD1 (5 bases). This CDR3 spans 13 amino acids. Trimming took off 0 bases at V and 8 bases at J, with 8 bases between the two ends. CDR1 and CDR2 from the germline V gene are SGHVS and FNYEAQ. The CDR3 is CASSLAEGDEQFF. As DNA, the CDR3 is TGTGCCAGCAGCTTAGCCGAAGGGGATGAGCAGTTCTTC.

The chain uses TRBV14 and TRBJ2-5; the match to TRBD1 covers 8 bases. This CDR3 is 14 amino acids long. Germline CDR1 and CDR2: SGHDN and FVKESK. V dropped 4 bases and J dropped 2; count of bases not matched to a gene: 3. The CDR3 reads CASSRWTGQETQYF. As DNA, the CDR3 is TGTGCCAGCAGCCGCTGGACAGGGCAAGAGACCCAGTACTTC.

The rearrangement uses TRBV7-6 and TRBJ2-1, with a weak D call TRBD2 (6 bases). Germline loops: CDR1 SGHVS, CDR2 FNYEAQ. The CDR3 has 13 residues. The ends were cut back, 4 bases at V and 6 bases at J, with 10 bases in the middle. CDR3 region: CASSSTRSNEQFF. The DNA for the CDR3 is TGTGCCAGCAGCTCGACTAGGAGCAATGAGCAGTTCTTC.

The rearrangement uses TRBV18 and TRBJ2-5; maybe TRBD2 (6 bases). Germline CDR1 KGHSH, CDR2 LQKENI. Trimming took off 3 bases at V and 4 bases at J, with 21 bases between the two ends. The CDR3 spans 17 residues. In DNA form, the CDR3 reads TGTGCCAGCTCACCGTCGACCGGGGGAAGGGTGGGAGAGACCCAGTACTTC. The encoded protein is CASSPSTGGRVGETQYF.

The chain is built from TRBV9 and TRBJ1-2; D unclear. Deletions cut 3 bases from V and 8 bases from J, with 11 bases between. The CDR3 contains 12 residues. The germline V gene encodes CDR1 SGDLS and CDR2 YYNGEE. This CDR3 reads CASSDRVRGYTF. The DNA of the CDR3 is TGTGCCAGCAGCGACCGGGTTCGAGGCTACACCTTC.

The gene calls are TRBV28 and TRBJ1-4, with D unclear. Germline lookup yields CDR1 MDHEN and CDR2 SYDVKM. V lost 0 bases to trimming and J lost 7 bases, with 12 bases between them. The CDR3 totals 15 residues. In DNA, the CDR3 is TGTGCCAGCAGTTTATGGACAACCGGCGCTGAAAAACTGTTTTTT. Its protein is CASSLWTTGAEKLFF.

This chain links TRBV2 with TRBJ2-7; 8 nucleotides agree with TRBD1. Unmatched junction bases numbered 8, after V lost 3 bases and J lost 7 bases. Germline assignment: CDR1 SNHLY and CDR2 FYNNEI. The CDR3 sequence is 14 residues long. Written as DNA, the CDR3 is TGTGCCAGCAGTGAGGCAGGGGGCTATAAGGAGCAGTACTTC. It translates to CASSEAGGYKEQYF.

The V and J genes are TRBV6-5 and TRBJ2-7; 7 nucleotides line up with TRBD2. Germline V gives CDR1 MNHEY, CDR2 SVGAGI. The CDR3 is made up of 14 amino acids. V lost 5 bases, J lost 3 bases, and 7 bases stayed unmatched. In nucleotides, the CDR3 is TGTGCCAGCAGTCCCACAGCGGGGAACTACGAGCAGTACTTC. Its translation: CASSPTAGNYEQYF.

The gene calls are TRBV7-9 and TRBJ2-7, with 8 bases that match TRBD1. J lost 0 bases, V lost 3 bases, and 10 bases had no gene match. The V gene's germline CDR1 is SEHNR and CDR2 FQNEAQ (reference sequence). The CDR3 runs 17 residues. The CDR3 region is CASSFVPGTGTSYEQYF. The CDR3, as DNA: TGTGCCAGCAGCTTCGTCCCCGGGACAGGTACCTCCTACGAGCAGTACTTC.

This chain links TRBV28 with TRBJ2-2, with D possibly TRBD1 on 5 matching bases. The V end was cut by 4 bases, the J end by 7 bases, with 13 bases between. Germline V gene lookup returns CDR1 MDHEN and CDR2 SYDVKM. This CDR3 has 14 amino acids. The CDR3 protein is CASSSGNFVGELFF. CDR3 sequence (DNA): TGTGCCAGCAGTTCAGGGAACTTCGTCGGGGAGCTGTTTTTT.

V is TRBV9 and J is TRBJ1-1; D gene ambiguous. Trimming took off 1 base at V and 2 bases at J, with 6 bases between the two ends. This CDR3 is 13 amino acids long. Germline V lookup: CDR1 SGDLS, CDR2 YYNGEE. The CDR3 spells CASSVHFNTEAFF. Here the CDR3 DNA reads TGTGCCAGCAGCGTACACTTTAACACTGAAGCTTTCTTT. The full variable domain, completed using reference TRBV9 and TRBJ1-1, is DSGVTQTPKHLITATGQRVTLRCSPRSGDLSVYWYQQSLDQGLQFLIQYYNGEERAKGNILERFSAQQFPDLHSELNLSSLELGDSALYFCASSVHFNTEAFFGQGTRLTVV.

This chain connects TRBV14 to TRBJ2-3; tentative D call: TRBD2 (5 bases). The V gene lost 0 bases and the J gene lost 6 bases, with 28 bases spanning the gap. The germline CDR1 and CDR2 sequences are SGHDN and FVKESK. The CDR3 runs to 20 residues. CDR3 protein: CASSQDTFGAGVPFRDTQYF. The CDR3 DNA is TGTGCCAGCAGCCAAGATACTTTCGGAGCCGGGGTTCCCTTTAGGGATACGCAGTATTTT.

This chain connects TRBV29-1 to TRBJ1-2, with 7 bases lining up with TRBD1. Germline assignment: CDR1 SQVTM and CDR2 ANQGSEA. J was trimmed by 6 bases and V by 5 bases; bases with no gene match: 3. CDR3 size: 11 residues. As DNA, the CDR3 is TGCAGCGTTCAGGGGACAGATGGCTACACCTTC. Amino acids: CSVQGTDGYTF.

This clone has a single count. The chain recombines TRBV7-6 with TRBJ2-5; 8 bases match TRBD2. This CDR3 spans 15 amino acids. In germline, CDR1 is SGHVS, CDR2 FNYEAQ. Germline trimming cut 3 bases from V and 5 bases from J; bases unmatched to any gene: 8. The CDR3 DNA sequence: TGTGCCAGCAGCTTCAGCGGGGGCCAAAGCGAGACCCAGTACTTC. This encodes CASSFSGGQSETQYF.

The gene calls are TRBV13 and TRBJ1-1, with D perhaps TRBD1 (6 bases). The germline V and J ends were trimmed by 0 bases and 0 bases, with 8 bases remaining between them. There are 15 residues in the CDR3. CDR1 PRHDT and CDR2 FYEKMQ come from the germline V gene (reference sequence). The CDR3 here is CASSLGRGMNTEAFF. The CDR3 DNA reads TGTGCCAGCAGCTTAGGTAGGGGGATGAACACTGAAGCTTTCTTT.